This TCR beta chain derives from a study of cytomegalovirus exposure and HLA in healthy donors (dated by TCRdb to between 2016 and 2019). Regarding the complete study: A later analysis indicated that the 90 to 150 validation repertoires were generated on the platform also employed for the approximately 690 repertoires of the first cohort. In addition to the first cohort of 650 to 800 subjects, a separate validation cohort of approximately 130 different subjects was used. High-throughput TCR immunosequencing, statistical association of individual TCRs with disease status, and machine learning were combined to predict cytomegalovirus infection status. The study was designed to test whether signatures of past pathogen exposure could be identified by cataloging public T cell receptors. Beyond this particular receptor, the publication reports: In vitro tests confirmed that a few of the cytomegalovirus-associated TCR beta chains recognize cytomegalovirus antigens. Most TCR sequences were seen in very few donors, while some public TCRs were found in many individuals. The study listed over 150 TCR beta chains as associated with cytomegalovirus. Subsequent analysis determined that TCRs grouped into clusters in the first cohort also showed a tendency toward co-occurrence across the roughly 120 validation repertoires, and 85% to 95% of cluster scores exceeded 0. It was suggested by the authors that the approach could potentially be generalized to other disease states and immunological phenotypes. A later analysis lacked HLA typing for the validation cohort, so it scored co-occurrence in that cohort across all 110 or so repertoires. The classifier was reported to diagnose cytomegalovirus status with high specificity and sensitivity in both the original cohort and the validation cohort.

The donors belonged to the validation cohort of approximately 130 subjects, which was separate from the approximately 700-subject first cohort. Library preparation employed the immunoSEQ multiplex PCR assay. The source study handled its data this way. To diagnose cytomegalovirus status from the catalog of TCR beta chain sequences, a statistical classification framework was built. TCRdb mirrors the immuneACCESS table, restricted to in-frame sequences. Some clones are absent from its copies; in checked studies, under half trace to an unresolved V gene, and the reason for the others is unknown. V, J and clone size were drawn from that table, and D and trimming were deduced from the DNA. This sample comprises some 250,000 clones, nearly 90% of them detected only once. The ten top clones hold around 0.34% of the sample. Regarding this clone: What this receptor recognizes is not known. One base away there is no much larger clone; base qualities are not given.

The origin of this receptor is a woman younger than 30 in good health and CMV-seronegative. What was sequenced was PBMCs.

DNA sequence: TGTGCCTGGGGACAGGACAATCAGCCCCAGCATTTT. It translates to CAWGQDNQPQHF. The sequence joins TRBV30 to TRBJ1-5, with 7 middle bases fitting TRBD1. The CDR3 runs 12 amino acids, cysteine and phenylalanine included. CDR3 DNA only is kept here, 36 bases in frame from base 1. Relative to germline, V is missing 5 bases and J is missing 3 bases, with 1 base of the junction outside any gene match. CDR1 and CDR2 (GTSNPN, SVGIG) derive from the germline V gene (reference sequence).